This T cell receptor beta chain was profiled in a study of blood T cell repertoires in COVID-19. Per the original data handling: Counts of nucleated cells, estimated from reference gene primer amplification, were obtained. TCRdb's copy holds only in-frame clones and misses some; the assay was immunoSEQ multiplex PCR. V and J calls and clone size are those listed in that table; D and trimming were worked out from the DNA. The table includes a few hundred thousand clones, nearly 90% detected once. One Seattle source followed patients from active infection through their disease course. Sequenced: peripheral blood. The receptor was isolated from a man between 50 and 59 years old with COVID-19, enrolled during active disease.

The CDR3 spells CASSPRDRGSEQYF. The CDR3 DNA reads TGTGCCAGCAGCCCCCGGGACAGGGGTTCCGAGCAGTACTTC. The rearrangement uses TRBV3-1 (or the pseudogene TRBV3-2) and TRBJ2-7, with 10 bases fitting TRBD1. This CDR3 is 14 amino acids long. V shed 4 bases and J 6 bases; nucleotides not matched to a gene: 6. CDR1 is LGHDT, CDR2 YNNKEL, per germline (reference sequence).